Listed below are T cell receptor beta chains from one sample, sequenced in a study of a mutant IDH1 vaccine in newly diagnosed glioma. Only in-frame clones appear in the TCRdb table, and some are missing; sequencing was by immunoSEQ multiplex PCR. Counted here are around 87,000 clones, 80% to 90% occurring once; the ten biggest clones make up approximately 7.4%. The material sequenced was PBMCs, taken from a glioma patient treated with radiotherapy, temozolomide or both. All receptors come from a woman between 50 and 59 years old with glioma. CDR3s include the opening cysteine and the closing phenylalanine or tryptophan. D genes are given only for firm matches. Size values are once, few and many counts, or a class for expanded clones, and some rows have none.

TRBV29-1	-	TRBJ2-1	-	CSVATGKTYNEQFF	TGCAGCGTTGCCACAGGGAAAACCTACAATGAGCAGTTCTTC
TRBV6-1	-	TRBJ1-1	-	CASSSQVEAFF	TGTGCCAGCAGTTCACAAGTTGAAGCTTTCTTT
TRBV5-1	-	TRBJ2-5	-	CASKRQETQYF	TGCGCCAGCAAGCGACAAGAGACCCAGTACTTC
TRBV28	-	TRBJ1-2	TRBD1	CASDETGTGVGYTF	TGTGCCAGCGATGAGACCGGGACAGGGGTTGGCTACACCTTC
TRBV19	-	TRBJ1-2	TRBD1	CASSPWDRPYGYTF	TGTGCCAGTAGTCCCTGGGACAGGCCTTATGGCTACACCTTC
TRBV5-1	-	TRBJ2-7	-	CASSLAGTSDEQYF	TGCGCCAGCAGCTTGGCCGGGACCTCTGACGAGCAGTACTTC
TRBV11-2	-	TRBJ1-6	TRBD1	CASSQGDRINSPLHF	TGTGCCAGCAGCCAGGGGGACAGGATAAATTCACCCCTCCACTTT
TRBV11-2	once	TRBJ1-6	-	CASSLDVATRSSYNSPLHF	TGTGCCAGCAGCTTAGATGTGGCGACAAGGAGCTCCTATAATTCACCCCTCCACTTT
TRBV7-2	-	TRBJ1-2	-	CASSLDGQGHGYTF	TGTGCCAGCAGCTTAGATGGCCAGGGACATGGCTACACCTTC
TRBV7-2	-	TRBJ2-2	TRBD2	CASSSVRGWAGELFF	TGTGCCAGCAGCTCGGTGCGGGGGTGGGCCGGGGAGCTGTTTTTT
TRBV5-1	-	TRBJ1-4	-	CASSLAARTTNEKLFF	TGCGCCAGCAGCTTGGCCGCAAGGACAACTAATGAAAAACTGTTTTTT
TRBV7-2	-	TRBJ2-7	-	CASSFRDSTYEQYF	TGTGCCAGCAGCTTCCGGGACTCGACCTACGAGCAGTACTTC
TRBV10-1	-	TRBJ1-3	TRBD1	CASRPDRGGGNTIYF	TGCGCCAGCAGACCCGACAGGGGCGGGGGAAACACCATATATTTT
TRBV11-1	-	TRBJ2-7	TRBD1	CASSLGGTEAPYRHEQYF	TGTGCCAGCAGCTTAGGGGGGACAGAGGCCCCATATAGGCACGAGCAGTACTTC
TRBV18	-	TRBJ2-5	-	CASSPPGSLVRETQYF	TGTGCCAGCTCACCACCGGGCTCCCTAGTTCGAGAGACCCAGTACTTC
TRBV30	-	TRBJ1-2	-	CAWRTGGDYGYTF	TGTGCCTGGAGGACCGGGGGAGATTATGGCTACACCTTC
TRBV2	-	TRBJ1-2	-	CASSQFSGRSEGYGYTF	TGTGCCAGCAGTCAATTTAGTGGACGGTCCGAGGGCTATGGCTACACCTTC
TRBV20-1	-	TRBJ1-1	-	CRYKENTEAFF	TGCAGATACAAAGAAAACACTGAAGCTTTCTTT
TRBV30	few	TRBJ1-5	-	CAWRGRGLGGRTQHF	TGTGCCTGGAGGGGCAGAGGGTTGGGGGGTAGGACCCAGCATTTT
TRBV5-1	-	TRBJ2-7	-	CASSSEGAPAEQYF	TGCGCCAGCAGCTCCGAGGGAGCCCCTGCCGAGCAGTACTTC
TRBV6-5	-	TRBJ1-5	-	CASSPTGFGRPQHF	TGTGCCAGCAGCCCGACGGGCTTCGGACGGCCCCAGCATTTT
TRBV5-1	-	TRBJ1-1	TRBD1	CASSLGQGPNTEAFF	TGCGCCAGCAGCTTGGGACAGGGACCGAACACTGAAGCTTTCTTT
TRBV6-5	-	TRBJ1-1	-	CATRDAENSEAFF	TGTGCCACCAGGGACGCCGAAAACTCTGAAGCTTTCTTT
TRBV29-1	-	TRBJ2-7	TRBD2	CSLSGTSGEQYF	TGCAGCCTCTCCGGGACTAGCGGCGAGCAGTACTTC
TRBV5-1	-	TRBJ2-5	-	CASSPRRPGQETQYF	TGCGCCAGCAGCCCCAGGCGGCCGGGACAAGAGACCCAGTACTTC
TRBV27	-	TRBJ2-7	TRBD2	CASSIRLAGPYEQYF	TGTGCCAGCAGTATAAGGCTAGCGGGCCCCTACGAGCAGTACTTC
TRBV19	-	TRBJ2-1	TRBD2	CASSIGGGAPNEQFF	TGTGCCAGTAGTATAGGCGGGGGGGCGCCCAATGAGCAGTTCTTC
TRBV5-1	-	TRBJ2-2	TRBD1	CASSPRQGGSAGELFF	TGCGCCAGCAGCCCGCGACAGGGGGGGAGTGCCGGGGAGCTGTTTTTT
TRBV11-3	-	TRBJ2-5	TRBD2	CASSKEAGGQETQYF	TGTGCCAGCAGCAAAGAAGCGGGGGGGCAAGAGACCCAGTACTTC